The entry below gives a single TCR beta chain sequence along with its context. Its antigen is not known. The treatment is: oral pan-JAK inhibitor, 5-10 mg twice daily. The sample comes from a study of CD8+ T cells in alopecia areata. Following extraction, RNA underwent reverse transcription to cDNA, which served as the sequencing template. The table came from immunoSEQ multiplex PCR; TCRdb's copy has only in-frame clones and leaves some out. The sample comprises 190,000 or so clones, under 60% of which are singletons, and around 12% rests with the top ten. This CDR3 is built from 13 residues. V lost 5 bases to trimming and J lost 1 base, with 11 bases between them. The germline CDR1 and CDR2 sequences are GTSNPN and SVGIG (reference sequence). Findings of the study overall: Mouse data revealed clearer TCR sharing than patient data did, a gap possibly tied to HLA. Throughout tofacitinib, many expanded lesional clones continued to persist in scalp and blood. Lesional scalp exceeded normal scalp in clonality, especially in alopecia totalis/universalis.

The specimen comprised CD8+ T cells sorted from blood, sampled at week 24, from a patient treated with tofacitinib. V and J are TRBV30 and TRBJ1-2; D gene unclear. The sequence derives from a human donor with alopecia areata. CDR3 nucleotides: TGTGCCTGGTATGGAGTCTTTAACTATGGCTACACCTTC. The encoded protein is CAWYGVFNYGYTF.